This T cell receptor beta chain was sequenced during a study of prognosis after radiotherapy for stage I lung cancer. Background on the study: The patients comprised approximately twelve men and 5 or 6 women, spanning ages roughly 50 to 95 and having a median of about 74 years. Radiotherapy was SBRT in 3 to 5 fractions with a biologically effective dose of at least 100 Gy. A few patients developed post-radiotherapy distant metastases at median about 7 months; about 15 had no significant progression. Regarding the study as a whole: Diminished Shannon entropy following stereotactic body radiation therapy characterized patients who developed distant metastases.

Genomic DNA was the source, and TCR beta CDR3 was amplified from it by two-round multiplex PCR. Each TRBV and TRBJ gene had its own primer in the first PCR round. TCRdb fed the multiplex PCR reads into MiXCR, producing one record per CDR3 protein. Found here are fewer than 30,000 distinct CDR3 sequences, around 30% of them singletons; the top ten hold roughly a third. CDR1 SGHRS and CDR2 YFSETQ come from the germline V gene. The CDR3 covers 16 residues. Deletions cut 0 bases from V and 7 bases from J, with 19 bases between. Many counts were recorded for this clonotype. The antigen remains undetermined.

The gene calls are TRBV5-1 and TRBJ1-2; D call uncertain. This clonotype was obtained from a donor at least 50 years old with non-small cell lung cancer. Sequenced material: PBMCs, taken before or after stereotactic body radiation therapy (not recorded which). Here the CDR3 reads CASSLASDGRAAGYTF. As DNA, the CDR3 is TGCGCCAGCAGCTTGGCCTCGGACGGGCGAGCAGCTGGCTACACCTTC.